Reported below is one T cell receptor beta chain. This clonotype was observed a handful of times. Its antigen has not been determined. Within one base of it there is no much larger clone, and no base qualities were kept. This sample was taken from a study of response to subunit inactivated influenza vaccine (dated 2018 in TCRdb). As for the study more broadly: To follow how T cells responded to a trivalent subunit inactivated influenza vaccine, the researchers relied on deep quantitative profiling of the T cell receptor repertoire. What the research found in general, with its limitations: The authors proposed that each seasonal influenza vaccination may bring in only a limited number of new T cells.

Library construction relied on RT-PCR. Sequencing instrument: Illumina HiSeq 2500. The public sequencing data were trimmed at Q25 with fastp and processed into clonotypes with MiXCR by TCRdb, which kept only in-frame beta chains. One record per CDR3 amino acid sequence lists the most common genes and DNA. Recorded for this sample are about 700,000 distinct CDR3 sequences; 13% to 15% of them occurred a single time. In total, the top ten clones hold less than 8.5% of the sample. Trimming costs V 5 bases and J 1 base, and their ends lie 11 bases apart. Taken from cysteine to phenylalanine, the CDR3 has 14 residues. Solely the CDR3 DNA is kept, with 42 bases framed from the first base.

This sequence originates from a man between 50 and 59 years old who received an inactivated influenza vaccine. Donor details come from another sample of the same person, matched by shared clones. The chain was built from TRBV12-3 or TRBV12-4 and TRBJ1-1; tentative D gene TRBD1, with 5 bases matching. The sequencing here drew on PBMCs from blood, taken 14 to 15 days before vaccination. The nucleotides read TGTGCCAGCAGTGGGGGACTGAAGAACACTGAAGCTTTCTTT. Its coded protein is CASSGGLKNTEAFF.